Sequencing of this T cell receptor (beta chain) was carried out in a study of blood T cell repertoires in COVID-19. Across the study: Samples taken during acute and convalescent COVID-19 were collected in the United States, Italy and Spain. T cells, B-cell-depleted T cells, or PBMCs provided the cDNA or gDNA that served as material.

Cohort allocation depended upon clinical history that participants reported. Authors' analysis steps: Using reference gene primer amplification, nucleated cell counts were estimated. Using immunoSEQ multiplex PCR, the repertoire was profiled, and TCRdb retains in-frame clones only, with some absent. V and J calls and clone size are copied from that table; D and trimming were computed from the DNA. The data hold 250,000 to 300,000 clones, with roughly 87% observed a single time. The CDR3 runs 13 residues. The sequence came from a woman aged 25 to 39 who had recovered from COVID-19. Sequenced input: PBMCs or T cells enriched from blood (not recorded which). The rearrangement joins TRBV12-2 to TRBJ2-1; the table calls TRBD1, which could not be checked here. TRBV12-2 has pseudogene status. The CDR3 coding sequence is TGTGCAAGTCGCCGGGACAGAGACAATGAGCAGTTCTTC. The encoded protein is CASRRDRDNEQFF.